The T cell receptor (beta chain) described here comes from a study of blood T cell repertoires in COVID-19. Study-wide background: The samples span acute and convalescent COVID-19 from the United States, Italy and Spain. Nucleic acid was either cDNA or gDNA, and it came from T cells, B-cell-depleted T cells, or PBMCs.

Seattle researchers signed up patients amid active infection and tracked them longitudinally. CDR3 length equals 15 residues. V dropped 6 bases and J dropped 3; count of bases not matched to a gene: 5. CDR1 LNHDA and CDR2 SQIVND come from the germline V gene (reference sequence). As handled by the study authors: Using reference gene primer amplification, nucleated cell counts were estimated. Profiled with immunoSEQ multiplex PCR; TCRdb holds only in-frame clones, not every one. V and J calls plus clone size are reproduced from that table; the DNA served to infer D and trimming. The profile shows 330,000 or so clones, approximately 88% of them singletons.

The sequenced sample consisted of peripheral blood. This receptor was identified in a man in his thirties or forties with COVID-19, enrolled during active disease. J is TRBJ2-7 and V is TRBV19; TRBD2 agrees at 13 bases. The CDR3 is CASSPGLAGFYEQYF. The CDR3 region has the DNA TGTGCCAGTAGCCCGGGACTAGCGGGATTCTACGAGCAGTACTTC.